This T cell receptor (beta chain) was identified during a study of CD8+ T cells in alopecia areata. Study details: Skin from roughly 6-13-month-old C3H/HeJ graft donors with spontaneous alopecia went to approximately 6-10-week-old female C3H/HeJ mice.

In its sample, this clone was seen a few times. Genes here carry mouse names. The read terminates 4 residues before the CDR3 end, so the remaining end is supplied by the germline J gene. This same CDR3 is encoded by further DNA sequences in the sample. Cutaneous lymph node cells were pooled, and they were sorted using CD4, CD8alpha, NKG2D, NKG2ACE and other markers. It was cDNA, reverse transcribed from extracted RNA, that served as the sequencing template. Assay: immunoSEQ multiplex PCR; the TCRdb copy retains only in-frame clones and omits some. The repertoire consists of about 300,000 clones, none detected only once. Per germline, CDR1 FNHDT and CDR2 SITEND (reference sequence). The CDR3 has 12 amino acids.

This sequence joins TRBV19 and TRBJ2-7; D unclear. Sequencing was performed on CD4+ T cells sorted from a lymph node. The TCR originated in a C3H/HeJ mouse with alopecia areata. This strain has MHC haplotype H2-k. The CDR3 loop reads CASSIARYEQYF. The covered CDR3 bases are TGTGCCAGCAGTATAGCCAGGTAT. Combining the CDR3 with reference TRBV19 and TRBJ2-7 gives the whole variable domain GGIITQTPKFLIGQEGQKLTLKCQQNFNHDTMYWYRQDSGKGLRLIYYSITENDLQKGDLSEGYDASREKKSSFSLTVTSAQKNEMAVFLCASSIARYEQYFGPGTRLTVL.